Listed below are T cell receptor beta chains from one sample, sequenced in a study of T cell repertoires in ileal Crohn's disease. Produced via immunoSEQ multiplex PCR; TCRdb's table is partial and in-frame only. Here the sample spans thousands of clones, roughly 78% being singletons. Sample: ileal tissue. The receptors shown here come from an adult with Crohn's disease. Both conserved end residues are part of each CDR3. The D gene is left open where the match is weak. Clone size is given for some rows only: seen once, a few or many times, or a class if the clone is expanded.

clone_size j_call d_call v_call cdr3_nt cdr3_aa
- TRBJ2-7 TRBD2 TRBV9 TGTGCCAGCAGCGTCAATAGCGGGAGGGTGTACGAGCAGTACTTC CASSVNSGRVYEQYF
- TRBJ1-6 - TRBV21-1 TGTGCCAGCAGCCCCAAGGGACAGGCCGATAATTCACCCCTCCACTTT CASSPKGQADNSPLHF
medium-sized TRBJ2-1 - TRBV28 TGTGCCAGCAGTTTATGGCAGGGTGGGGATGAGCAGTTCTTC CASSLWQGGDEQFF
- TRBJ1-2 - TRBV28 TGTGCCAGCAGCTATCCAGCCGTCTCCAGGGGAGGAGGCTATGGCTACACCTTC CASSYPAVSRGGGYGYTF
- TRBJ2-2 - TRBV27 TGTGCCAGCACCCAATGGGGGGCCGTTGTATCCGGGGAGCTGTTTTTT CASTQWGAVVSGELFF
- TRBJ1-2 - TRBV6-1 TGTGCCAGCAGAGACAGAAGTTATGGCTACACCTTC CASRDRSYGYTF
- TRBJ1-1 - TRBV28 TGTGCCAGCTGGGACATTGAAGCTTTCTTT CASWDIEAFF
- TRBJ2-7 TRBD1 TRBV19 TGTGCCAGTAACGCAGGGGGCTACGAGCAGTACTTC CASNAGGYEQYF
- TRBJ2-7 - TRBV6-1 TGTGCCAGCAGTGATAATGGGAAAACCTACGAGCAGTACTTC CASSDNGKTYEQYF
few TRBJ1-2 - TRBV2 TGTGCCTCCGAAATTCCAGCGGGTCCCTATGGCTACACCTTC CASEIPAGPYGYTF
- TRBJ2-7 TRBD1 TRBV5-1 TGCGCCAGCAGCTCACTCCTGACAGGGAGCTCCTACGAGCAGTACTTC CASSSLLTGSSYEQYF
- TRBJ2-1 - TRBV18 TGTGCCAGCTCCCGCGGACAGTACAATGAGCAGTTCTTC CASSRGQYNEQFF
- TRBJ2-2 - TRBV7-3 TGTGCCAGCAGCTTATCCGGGACACAGACCGGGGAGCTGTTTTTT CASSLSGTQTGELFF
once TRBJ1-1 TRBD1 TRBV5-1 TGCGCCAGCAGTCATTCCGGGACAGTACCTGAAGCTTTCTTT CASSHSGTVPEAFF
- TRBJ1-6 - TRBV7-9 TGTGCCGCCCGGGACACCCATAATTCACCCCTCCACTTT CAARDTHNSPLHF
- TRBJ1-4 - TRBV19 TGTGCCAGTAGGGACGGGTGGCAAGGGTTTGAAAAACTGTTTTTT CASRDGWQGFEKLFF
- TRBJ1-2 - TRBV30 TGTGCCTGGGCTACAGGGTCCTATGGCTACACCTTC CAWATGSYGYTF
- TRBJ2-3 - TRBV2 TGTGCCAGCAGCATCCGGAGGGGGCGAACAGATACGCAGTATTTT CASSIRRGRTDTQYF
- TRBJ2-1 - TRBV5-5 TGTGCCAGCAGCTTCCGACCCACATCCTACAATGAGCAGTTCTTC CASSFRPTSYNEQFF
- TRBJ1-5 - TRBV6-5 TGTGCCAGCAGCGGATCAGGGCTAGGCGTACAGCCCCAGCATTTT CASSGSGLGVQPQHF
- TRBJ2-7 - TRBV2 TGTGCCAGCCAGGGGCGTCGGGGATACGAGCAGTACTTC CASQGRRGYEQYF
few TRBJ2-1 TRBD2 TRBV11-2 TGTGCCAGCAGCTTAGAAGCGGGACGTGTTGAGCAGTTCTTC CASSLEAGRVEQFF
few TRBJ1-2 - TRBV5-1 TGCGCCAGCAGCTTGCCGTCGGGAGACATTTCCTATGGCTACACCTTC CASSLPSGDISYGYTF
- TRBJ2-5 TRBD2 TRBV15 TGTGCCACCAGCAGACAAACTAGCGGAGAGACCCAGTACTTC CATSRQTSGETQYF
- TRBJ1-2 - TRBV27 TGTGCCAGCAGTTTATCTGGGACTGTTGGCTACACCTTC CASSLSGTVGYTF